This note documents a single T cell receptor (beta chain) sequence. Antigen: not known. The donors were healthy bone marrow donors. Donors were ostensibly healthy at sampling, although undocumented immune exposures were probable. This sample was included in a study of cytomegalovirus exposure and HLA in healthy donors. Study findings and constraints: According to an earlier analysis, most TCR beta V segments yielded productive rearrangements about 87% or about 30% of the time. The likely explanation for a cluster of highly shared sequence variants was sequencing artifact.

PCR involved 60 Vbeta and 13 Jbeta primers. The data were produced by immunoSEQ multiplex PCR, yet TCRdb's version contains in-frame clones alone and is incomplete. Of around 130,000 clones listed, just under 75% are singletons. Material: PBMCs. This sequence was found in a man aged 35 to 55 in good health and CMV-seropositive.

CDR3 sequence (DNA): TGTGCCAGCAGGGCCGACAGGGATGGCTACACCTTC. This translates into CASRADRDGYTF. This chain joins TRBV2 and TRBJ1-2; 7 nucleotides align to TRBD1. Germline CDR1 reads SNHLY; CDR2 reads FYNNEI. The CDR3 has 12 amino acids. The V gene end was trimmed by 6 bases and the J gene end by 6 bases; junction bases not matched to a gene: 4.